This entry lists 4 T cell receptor beta chains sequenced from one sample in a study of T-cell reconstitution after alpha-beta-depleted transplantation in children (dated by TCRdb to about 2016). The library was built by means of PCR. Sequencing was performed on an Illumina HiSeq 2500. To normalize quantification of the TCRbeta repertoire, the TCR libraries were built with molecular barcoding that relied on unique molecular identifiers. TCRdb reworked the public reads: Q25 trimming with fastp, MiXCR clone assembly, productive beta chains retained. Rows matching on CDR3 protein sequence are summarized as one entry with the most common DNA and genes. Counted in this sample were roughly 570,000 distinct CDR3 sequences; roughly 27% of them appeared once. 35% to 40% of the sample rests with the top ten. The treatment or condition label, read with the paper, signifies: allogeneic hematopoietic cell transplantation with graft depleted of TCRalphabeta T cells and CD19 B cells.

This material consisted of PBMCs, taken before TCRalphabeta/CD19-depleted stem cell transplant. The origin of the receptors is a boy under two years old with Wiskott-Aldrich syndrome, due to receive a stem cell transplant.

The chain recombines TRBV11-1 with TRBJ2-1; TRBD2 is a possible D gene (6 bases). Between the trimmed V and J ends, which lost 3 bases and 0 bases, there was a span of 21 bases. The CDR3 covers 19 residues. Germline V gene data show CDR1 as SGHAT and CDR2 as FQDESV (reference sequence). CDR3: CASSLPLALLASSYNEQFF. Here the CDR3 DNA reads TGTGCCAGCAGCTTGCCCCTAGCGCTTTTGGCAAGCTCCTACAATGAGCAGTTCTTC.

The genes are TRBV24-1 and TRBJ2-3, with no clear D. Germline V CDR1 and CDR2: KGHDR, SFDVKD. The length of the CDR3 is 12 residues. Trimming pared 4 bases from V and 5 bases from J, leaving 6 bases between. This CDR3 reads CATSEERDTQYF. The CDR3 DNA reads as TGTGCCACCAGTGAGGAACGAGATACGCAGTATTTT.

The V call is TRBV12-3 or TRBV12-4, the J call TRBJ1-5; 12 positions agree with TRBD1. V dropped 10 bases and J dropped 6; count of bases not matched to a gene: 4. The CDR3 is made up of 13 amino acids. CDR3 nucleotides: TGTGCCACGGGGGACAGGGGGCTTCAGCCCCAGCATTTT. It codes for CATGDRGLQPQHF.

The J gene is TRBJ2-1, the V gene TRBV3-1, with 9 positions matching TRBD2. Germline V gives CDR1 LGHDT, CDR2 YNNKEL (reference sequence). V dropped 3 bases and J dropped 6; count of bases not matched to a gene: 0. The CDR3 has 13 residues. CDR3 residues: CASSQTSGNEQFF. The CDR3 region has the DNA TGTGCCAGCAGCCAGACTAGCGGCAATGAGCAGTTCTTC.